This is a list of T cell receptor beta chains from one sample in a study of response to subunit inactivated influenza vaccine. TCRdb redid the calling of the RT-PCR reads with MiXCR, one entry per CDR3 protein. The sample includes about 700,000 distinct CDR3 sequences, around 15% of them seen just once. Sequenced material: PBMCs from blood, taken around 15 days before vaccination. These receptors came from a man aged 50 or older who received an inactivated influenza vaccine. Both conserved end residues are part of each CDR3. A D gene is named only where the DNA matches it firmly. Size is stated for part of the rows, as once, few or many counts, or as a class when the clone is expanded.

TRBD1 TRBJ1-1 few TRBV10-3 TGTGCCACCCAGGGACAGCAGAACACTGAAGCTTTCTTT CATQGQQNTEAFF
- TRBJ2-2 many TRBV5-1 TGCGCCAGCAGTTCAAAGGATACCGGGGAGCTGTTTTTT CASSSKDTGELFF
TRBD1 TRBJ1-3 - TRBV5-1 TGCGCCAGCAGCTTGGTACAGGGGGCTTCTGGAAACACCATATATTTT CASSLVQGASGNTIYF
- TRBJ2-2 - TRBV11-3 TGTGCCAGCAGCTTTAGAGTAGACGCCGGGGAGCTGTTTTTT CASSFRVDAGELFF
- TRBJ2-1 few TRBV5-1 TGCGCCAGCAGCCCCCGCGGAGGGTCCTCAGGTGAGCAGTTCTTC CASSPRGGSSGEQFF
- TRBJ1-5 - TRBV6-2/TRBV6-3 TGTGCCAGCAGTTATTTGGGTAATAGCAATCAGCCCCAGCATTTT CASSYLGNSNQPQHF
- TRBJ2-1 - TRBV7-2 TGTGCCAGCAGCGCACAGGGTTCTGCCAATGAGCAGTTCTTC CASSAQGSANEQFF
- TRBJ2-3 - TRBV5-5 TGTGCCAGCAGCTTTGTCGGCAGGAGCACAGATACGCAGTATTTT CASSFVGRSTDTQYF
TRBD2 TRBJ2-3 few TRBV7-2 TGTGCCAGCAGCTTGACTAGCGGTCTACCAGATACGCAGTATTTT CASSLTSGLPDTQYF
- TRBJ1-1 few TRBV5-1 TGCGCCAGCAGCTTACGTGAGTCCGGTCGGGGGGGACCTGAAGCTTTCTTT CASSLRESGRGGPEAFF
- TRBJ2-3 few TRBV6-1 TGTGCCAGCAGTGATGTGGGGGGGCACACAGATACGCAGTATTTT CASSDVGGHTDTQYF
- TRBJ2-5 - TRBV2 TGTGCCAGCAGGGTCGACAGTCTGGGAGAGACCCAGTACTTC CASRVDSLGETQYF
- TRBJ2-5 many TRBV7-2 TGTGCCAGCAGTGATATCATAGGGGCCCAGTACTTC CASSDIIGAQYF
- TRBJ2-1 few TRBV20-1 TGCAGTGCTAGAGATGGCGGGATTTACAATGAGCAGTTCTTC CSARDGGIYNEQFF
- TRBJ1-6 - TRBV29-1 TGCAGCGTGCGACTGTCGAGCTCCTATAATTCACCCCTCCACTTT CSVRLSSSYNSPLHF
- TRBJ2-7 many TRBV28 TGTGCCAGCAGCCCCCCCGACAGCTTGGGGCCCGAGCAGTACTTC CASSPPDSLGPEQYF
TRBD2 TRBJ2-7 - TRBV6-1 TGTGCCAGCAGCCCGATAGCGGGAAGCTCCTACGAGCAGTACTTC CASSPIAGSSYEQYF
- TRBJ2-1 many TRBV5-1 TGCGCCAGCAGCTTGGAGGGGAATGAGCAGTTCTTC CASSLEGNEQFF
- TRBJ2-6 - TRBV6-1 TGTGCCAGCAGCGATTTGGGTGGCTCTGGGGCCAACGTCCTGACTTTC CASSDLGGSGANVLTF
TRBD1 TRBJ1-1 few TRBV7-9 TGTGCCAGCAGCAGAAAGGGACAGGGAGAGAACACTGAAGCTTTCTTT CASSRKGQGENTEAFF
TRBD1 TRBJ2-3 - TRBV7-2 TGTGCCAGCAGCCCCGACAGGGACCGGACAGATACGCAGTATTTT CASSPDRDRTDTQYF
TRBD2 TRBJ2-1 few TRBV12-3/TRBV12-4 TGTGCCAGCACCAGGGGTAGCGGGGTATACAATGAGCAGTTCTTC CASTRGSGVYNEQFF
- TRBJ2-1 - TRBV10-3 TGTGCCATCAGTGAGTCTGCAGGCCCTTCCTACAATGAGCAGTTCTTC CAISESAGPSYNEQFF